This T cell receptor (beta chain) was obtained from a study of CD8+ T cells in alopecia areata (dated by TCRdb to the late 2010s). Context from the whole study: Treated patients were enrolled in an open-label pilot trial of oral tofacitinib, 5 to 10 mg twice daily, for moderate-to-severe alopecia areata. TCRbeta CDR3 regions were amplified by immunoSEQ multiplex PCR with 35 Vbeta forward and 13 Jbeta reverse primers. Tofacitinib-treated patients had biopsies at baseline and at 4 and 24 weeks of treatment, with a later scalp biopsy in several patients. For the treated patients, the SALT score, which quantifies what percentage of scalp surface area is affected, served as the measure of disease severity. On the human side, TCRbeta sequencing was run on scalp tissue and on sorted CD4+ and CD8+ peripheral blood T cells from healthy controls and from alopecia areata patients with either patchy or totalis/universalis disease. Scalp clonality was compared across normal scalp (n=4), patchy alopecia areata scalp (n=8), and alopecia totalis/universalis scalp (n=8). High-throughput TCRbeta sequencing was used to examine T cell clonal expansion in alopecia areata in both the C3H/HeJ mouse model and human patients. The RNA source kit depended on sample type: the PAXgene miRNA kit for fixed scalp, the miRNeasy kit for PBMCs, and the RNeasy kit for mouse skin. Tofacitinib was given for 6 to 18 months, followed by 6 months of follow-up off drug to assess delayed response and recurrence. Study-wide findings and limitations: During tofacitinib treatment, many expanded lesional clones remained in scalp and blood, and this persistence may partly explain relapse after treatment is stopped. Resident alphabeta T cells in normal human skin are also sequenced, complicating scalp TCR repertoire analysis, unlike mouse skin dominated by gammadelta T cells. TCR sequences shared between patients were less clear than in mice, possibly partly because of HLA diversity in the patient population. Tofacitinib significantly decreased scalp clonality and the number of expanded CD8+ clones among the top 100 scalp clones. Compared with normal scalp, lesional scalp, particularly in alopecia totalis/universalis, had higher clonality and more expanded CD8+ clones, which suggests antigenic drive. Because the treated cohort was small and included a single nonresponder, larger studies are needed to assess links between baseline CD8+ expansion and response.

With regard to this clone: Its antigen remains unidentified. No qualities accompany the bases; no much larger clone lies one base away.

Libraries were made using the immunoSEQ multiplex PCR assay. RNA was extracted from all samples and reverse transcribed into cDNA, which served as template for TCR sequencing. First-strand cDNA was synthesized with SuperScript III using a 2:1 mix of oligo-dT and random hexamers. A synthetic immune receptor repertoire was used to gauge amplification bias, and whatever bias remained was removed computationally. As for the authors' bioinformatics: Raw reads were preprocessed for error removal, and CDR3 was defined according to IMGT conventions as running from the conserved cysteine to phenylalanine. To get clonality, Shannon entropy was normalized by log2 of the number of productive unique TCRs and the result was subtracted from 1. CD4 or CD8 identity of scalp clones was inferred by cross-referencing scalp TCRbeta sequences with sorted blood CD4 and CD8 repertoires. TCRdb holds this immuneACCESS table with in-frame rearrangements only. Some clones are missing; in checked studies, unresolved V genes explain under half, and the rest has no known cause. V, J and clone size are taken as reported in that table, and D and trimming were inferred from the DNA itself. The sample table shows roughly 120,000 clones, and around 56% are seen once. Roughly 0.45% of the sample is taken by the ten largest.

The time point label corresponds to: around 28 days on oral tofacitinib. Sample treatment or condition, as interpreted from the label and publication: oral pan-JAK inhibitor, 5-10 mg twice daily. Lesional scalp punch biopsies and peripheral blood were collected from alopecia areata patients. PBMCs were isolated by density centrifugation and stained for CD3, CD4 and CD8, after which CD4+ and CD8+ T cells were sorted on a FACSAria. The CDR3 contains 12 residues, cysteine and phenylalanine counted. Only the CDR3 region is kept as DNA, spanning 36 bases read in frame from base 1. Via the germline V gene, CDR1 is SQVTM and CDR2 ANQGSEA. V is pared back by 4 bases and J by 0 bases, with 6 bases lying between the germline termini.

The sequence came from a human donor with alopecia areata. The rearrangement joined TRBV29-1 to TRBJ1-1, and perhaps TRBD1 as D gene, on 6 matching bases. The sample consisted of CD4+ T cells sorted from blood, taken at week 4, from a patient treated with tofacitinib. The CDR3 has the sequence CSVGTVNTEAFF. The nucleotide sequence is TGCAGCGTTGGGACAGTGAACACTGAAGCTTTCTTT.